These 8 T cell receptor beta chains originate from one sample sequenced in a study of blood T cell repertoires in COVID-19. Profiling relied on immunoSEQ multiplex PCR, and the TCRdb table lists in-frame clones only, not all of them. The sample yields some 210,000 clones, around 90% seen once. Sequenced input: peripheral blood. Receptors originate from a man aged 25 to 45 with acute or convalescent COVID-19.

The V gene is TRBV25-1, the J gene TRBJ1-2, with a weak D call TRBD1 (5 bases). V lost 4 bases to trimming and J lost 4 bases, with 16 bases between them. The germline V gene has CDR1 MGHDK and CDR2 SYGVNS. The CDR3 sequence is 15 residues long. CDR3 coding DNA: TGTGCCAGCAGTGGGGTGGGGCGTGATGTCTATGGCTACACCTTC. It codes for CASSGVGRDVYGYTF.

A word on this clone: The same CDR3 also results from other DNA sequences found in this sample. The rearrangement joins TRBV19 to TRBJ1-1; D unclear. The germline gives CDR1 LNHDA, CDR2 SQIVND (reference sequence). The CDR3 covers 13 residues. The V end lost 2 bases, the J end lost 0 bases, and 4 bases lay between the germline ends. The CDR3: CASSISLNTEAFF. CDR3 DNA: TGTGCCAGTAGTATATCCTTGAACACTGAAGCTTTCTTT.

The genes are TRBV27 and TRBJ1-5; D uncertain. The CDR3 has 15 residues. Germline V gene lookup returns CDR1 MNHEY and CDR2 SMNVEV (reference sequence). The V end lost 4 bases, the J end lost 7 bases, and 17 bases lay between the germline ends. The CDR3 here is CASSSDGLFVQPQHF. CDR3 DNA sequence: TGTGCCAGCAGTTCTGATGGGCTTTTTGTGCAGCCCCAGCATTTT.

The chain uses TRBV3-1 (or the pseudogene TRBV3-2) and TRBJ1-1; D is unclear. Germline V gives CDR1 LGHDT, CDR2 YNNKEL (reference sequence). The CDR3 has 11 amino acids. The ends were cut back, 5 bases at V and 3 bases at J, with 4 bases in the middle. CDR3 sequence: CASSSDTEAFF. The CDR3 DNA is TGTGCCAGCAGCTCAGACACTGAAGCTTTCTTT.

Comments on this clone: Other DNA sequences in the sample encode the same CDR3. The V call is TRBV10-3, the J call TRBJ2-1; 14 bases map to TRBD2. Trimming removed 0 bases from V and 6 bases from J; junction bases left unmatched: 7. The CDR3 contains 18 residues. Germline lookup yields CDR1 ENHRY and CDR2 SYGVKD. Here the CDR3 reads CAISESTGTSGSGNEQFF. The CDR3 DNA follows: TGTGCCATCAGTGAGTCGACCGGGACTAGCGGGAGTGGCAATGAGCAGTTCTTC.

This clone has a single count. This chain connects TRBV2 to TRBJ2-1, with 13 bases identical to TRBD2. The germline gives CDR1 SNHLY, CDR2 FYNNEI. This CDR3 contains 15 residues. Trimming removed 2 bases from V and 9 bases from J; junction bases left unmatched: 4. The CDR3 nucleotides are TGTGCCAGCAGTGAAAGGACTAGCGGGAGCGGTGAGCAGTTCTTC. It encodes CASSERTSGSGEQFF.

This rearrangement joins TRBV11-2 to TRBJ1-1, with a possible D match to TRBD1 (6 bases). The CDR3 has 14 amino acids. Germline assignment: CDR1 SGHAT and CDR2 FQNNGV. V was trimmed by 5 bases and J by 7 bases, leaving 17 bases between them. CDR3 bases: TGTGCCAGCAGCCTCAGGGGAGGGGGGTTTGAAGCTTTCTTT. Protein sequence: CASSLRGGGFEAFF.

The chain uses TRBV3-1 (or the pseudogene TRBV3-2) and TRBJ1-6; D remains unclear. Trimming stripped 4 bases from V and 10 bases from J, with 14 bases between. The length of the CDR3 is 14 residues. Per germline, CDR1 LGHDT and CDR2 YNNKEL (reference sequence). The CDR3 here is CASSLNGLYSPLHF. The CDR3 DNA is TGTGCCAGCAGCCTAAATGGACTTTACTCACCCCTCCACTTT.